Sequencing of this T cell receptor beta chain was carried out in a study of Graves' ophthalmopathy and Graves' hyperthyroidism. PBMCs had their origin in fresh peripheral blood (roughly 10 ml). Amplified material comprised TCR beta CDR3 regions derived from RNA transcripts. Following a first-round RT-PCR that used HTBI primers, a second-round multiplex PCR was carried out. TCRdb re-derived calls from the multiplex PCR reads in MiXCR, one entry per CDR3 protein. The data hold about 390,000 distinct CDR3 sequences, with 17% observed a single time. This clonotype was seen only a few times. Germline V gives CDR1 SGHTA, CDR2 FQGNSA. This CDR3 contains 13 residues. Between the trimmed V and J ends, which lost 5 bases and 7 bases, there was a span of 15 bases.

Sequences were obtained from peripheral blood. This clonotype was obtained from an adult woman with stable Graves' hyperthyroidism. V is TRBV7-2 and J is TRBJ2-7; D gene ambiguous. As DNA, the CDR3 is TGTGCCAGCAGCCAAAGTGTTACGGCAGAGCAGTACTTC. Its protein is CASSQSVTAEQYF. The whole variable domain, filled in from reference TRBV7-2 and TRBJ2-7, reads GAGVSQSPSNKVTEKGKDVELRCDPISGHTALYWYRQSLGQGLEFLIYFQGNSAPDKSGLPSDRFSAERTGGSVSTLTIQRTQQEDSAVYLCASSQSVTAEQYFGPGTRLTVT.